This TCR beta chain was profiled in a study of T cell changes during pregnancy in multiple sclerosis. On this clone: At one end, the junction sequence differs from germline, possibly due to a read error.

Clones were read by immunoSEQ multiplex PCR, and TCRdb kept only the in-frame ones, dropping some. The sample comprises 100,000 or so clones, around 93% of which are singletons, and less than 2.5% rests with the top ten. The CDR3 covers 15 residues. Germline CDR1 is SSHAT and CDR2 is FNYEAQ (reference sequence). Sample: peripheral blood, taken in the third trimester of pregnancy. The chain is built from TRBV7-7 and TRBJ2-1; 9 bases align to TRBD1. The clonotype originates from a female donor with multiple sclerosis, enrolled in a pregnancy study. Here the CDR3 reads CASSKGTGIPNEQFF. CDR3 DNA sequence: TGTGCTAGCAGCAAAGGGACAGGGATCCCCAATGAGCAGTTCTTC.